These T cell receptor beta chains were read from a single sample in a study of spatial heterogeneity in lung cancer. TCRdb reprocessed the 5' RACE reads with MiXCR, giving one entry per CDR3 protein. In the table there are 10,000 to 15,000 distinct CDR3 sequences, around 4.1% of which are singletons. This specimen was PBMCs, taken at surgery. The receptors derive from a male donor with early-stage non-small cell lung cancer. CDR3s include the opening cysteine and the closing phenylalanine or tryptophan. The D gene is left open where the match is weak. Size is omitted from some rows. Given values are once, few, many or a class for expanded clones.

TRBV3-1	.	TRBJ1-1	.	TGTGCCAGCAGCCAAGGCGGGAACTGGGTCACTGAAGCTTTCTTT	CASSQGGNWVTEAFF
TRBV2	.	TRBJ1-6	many	TGTGCCAGCAACCCCGACAGTGGGTCACCCCTCCACTTT	CASNPDSGSPLHF
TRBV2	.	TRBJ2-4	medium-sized	TGTGCCAGCAGTTTGGACTCAAACATTCAGTACTTC	CASSLDSNIQYF
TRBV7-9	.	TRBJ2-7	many	TGTGCCAGCAGCCCCGATCCCGTCGACTACGAGCAGTACTTC	CASSPDPVDYEQYF
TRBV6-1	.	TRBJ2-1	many	TGTGCCAGCAGTGAAACAAGCCGGGGGGCGGGAATCTACAATGAGCAGTTCTTC	CASSETSRGAGIYNEQFF
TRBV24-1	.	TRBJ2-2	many	TGTGCCACCAGTGATTGGCCCCGGGGAGCCGGGGAGCTGTTTTTT	CATSDWPRGAGELFF
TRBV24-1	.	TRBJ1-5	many	TGTGCCACCAGTTCGGGGGGGTGGCAGCCCCAGCATTTT	CATSSGGWQPQHF
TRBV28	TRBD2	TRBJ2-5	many	TGTGCCAGCAGGGTCGGGACTAGCGGGAGCTGGGAGACCCAGTACTTC	CASRVGTSGSWETQYF
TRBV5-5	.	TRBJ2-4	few	TGTGCCAGCAGCCCGCGGACAGAAAACATTCAGTACTTC	CASSPRTENIQYF
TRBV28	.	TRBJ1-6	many	TGTGCCAGTACCCCTGAACAGGGTGCTGGTTCACCCCTCCACTTT	CASTPEQGAGSPLHF
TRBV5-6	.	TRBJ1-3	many	TGTGCCAGCAGCTTGCAAGGTAGCTCTGGAAACACCATATATTTT	CASSLQGSSGNTIYF
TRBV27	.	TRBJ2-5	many	TGTGCCAGCAGTTTATCTGGGATGAGCCAAGAGACCCAGTACTTC	CASSLSGMSQETQYF
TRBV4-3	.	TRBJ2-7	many	TGCGCCAGCAGCCAAGATGGGGGGTACTCAGACGAGCAGTACTTC	CASSQDGGYSDEQYF
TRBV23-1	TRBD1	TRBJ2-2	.	TGCGCCAGCAGTCCCCGGGACAGCACCACCGGGGAGCTGTTTTTT	CASSPRDSTTGELFF
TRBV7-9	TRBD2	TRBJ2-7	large	TGTGCCAGCAGCTTAGAGGCTAGCGGGAGGCCCTACGAGCAGTACTTC	CASSLEASGRPYEQYF
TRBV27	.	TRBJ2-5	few	TGTGCCAGCAGTCCAGGGGGGTCCCAAGAGACCCAGTACTTC	CASSPGGSQETQYF
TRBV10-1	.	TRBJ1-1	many	TGCGCCAGCAGTGACGAGAAAAACACTGAAGCTTTCTTT	CASSDEKNTEAFF